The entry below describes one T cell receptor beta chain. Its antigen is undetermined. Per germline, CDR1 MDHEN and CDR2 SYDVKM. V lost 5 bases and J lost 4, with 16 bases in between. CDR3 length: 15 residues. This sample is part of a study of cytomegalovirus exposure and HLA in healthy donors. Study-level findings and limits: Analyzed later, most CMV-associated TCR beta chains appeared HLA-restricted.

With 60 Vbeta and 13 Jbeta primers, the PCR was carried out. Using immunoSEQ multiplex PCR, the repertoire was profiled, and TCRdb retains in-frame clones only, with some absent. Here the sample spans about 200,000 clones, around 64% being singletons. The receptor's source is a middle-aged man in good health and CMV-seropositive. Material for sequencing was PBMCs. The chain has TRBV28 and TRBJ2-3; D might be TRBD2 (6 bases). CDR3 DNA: TGTGCCAGCAGTCTGCGGGGTAGGTCTTCAGATACGCAGTATTTT. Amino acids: CASSLRGRSSDTQYF.